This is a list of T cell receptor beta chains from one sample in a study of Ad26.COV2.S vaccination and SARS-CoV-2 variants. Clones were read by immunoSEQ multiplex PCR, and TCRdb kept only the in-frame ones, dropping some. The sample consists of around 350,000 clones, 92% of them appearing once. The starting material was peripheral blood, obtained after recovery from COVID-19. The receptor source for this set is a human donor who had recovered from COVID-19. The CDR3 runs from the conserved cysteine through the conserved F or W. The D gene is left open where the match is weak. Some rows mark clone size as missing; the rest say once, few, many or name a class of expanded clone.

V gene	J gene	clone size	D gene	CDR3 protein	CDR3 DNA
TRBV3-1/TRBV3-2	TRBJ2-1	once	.	CASSQDRYNEQFF	TGTGCCAGCAGCCAAGACAGATACAATGAGCAGTTCTTC
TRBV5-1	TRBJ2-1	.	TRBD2	CASSPGLAGVDEQFF	TGCGCCAGCAGCCCGGGACTAGCGGGGGTCGATGAGCAGTTCTTC
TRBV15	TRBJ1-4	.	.	CATSRDFAGAAKLFF	TGTGCCACCAGCAGAGATTTCGCAGGGGCGGCAAAACTGTTTTTT
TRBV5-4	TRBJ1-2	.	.	CASSLADSYGYTF	TGTGCCAGCAGCTTGGCGGACAGCTATGGCTACACCTTC
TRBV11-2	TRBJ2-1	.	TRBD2	CASSPQPSGGRNEQFF	TGTGCCAGCAGCCCACAACCTAGCGGGGGGCGCAATGAGCAGTTCTTC
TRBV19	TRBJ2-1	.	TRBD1	CASSMRDSSYNEQFF	TGTGCCAGTAGTATGAGGGACAGCTCCTACAATGAGCAGTTCTTC
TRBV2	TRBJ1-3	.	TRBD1	CASSGQGLGNTIYF	TGTGCCAGCAGTGGACAGGGCCTTGGAAACACCATATATTTT
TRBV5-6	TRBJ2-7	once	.	CASSASSEQYF	TGTGCCAGCAGCGCGTCATCCGAGCAGTACTTC
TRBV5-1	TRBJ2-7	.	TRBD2	CASSLSTLAGGIPYEQYF	TGCGCCAGCAGCTTGTCGACTCTAGCGGGGGGGATCCCCTACGAGCAGTACTTC
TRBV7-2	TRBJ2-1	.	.	CASSLHRQTHNEQFF	TGTGCCAGCAGCCTACACCGGCAGACCCACAATGAGCAGTTCTTC
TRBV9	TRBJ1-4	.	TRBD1	CASSVRTGVNEKLFF	TGTGCCAGCAGCGTAAGGACAGGAGTTAATGAAAAACTGTTTTTT
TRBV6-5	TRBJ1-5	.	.	CASTEIRTKPQHF	TGTGCCAGCACCGAGATCCGGACAAAGCCCCAGCATTTT
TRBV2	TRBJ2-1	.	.	CASSGNTYNEQFF	TGTGCCAGCAGTGGAAACACCTACAATGAGCAGTTCTTC